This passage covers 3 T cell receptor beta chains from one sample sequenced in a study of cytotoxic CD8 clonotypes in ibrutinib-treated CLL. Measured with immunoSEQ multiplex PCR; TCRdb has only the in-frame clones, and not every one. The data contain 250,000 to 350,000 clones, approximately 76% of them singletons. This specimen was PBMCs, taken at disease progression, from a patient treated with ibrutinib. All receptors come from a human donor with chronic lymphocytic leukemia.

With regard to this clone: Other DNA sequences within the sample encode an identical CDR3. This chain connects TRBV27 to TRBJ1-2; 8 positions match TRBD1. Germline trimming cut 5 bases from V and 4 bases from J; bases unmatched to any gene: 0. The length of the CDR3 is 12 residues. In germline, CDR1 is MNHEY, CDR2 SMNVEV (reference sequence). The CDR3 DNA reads TGTGCCAGCAGTACAGGGGGCTATGGCTACACCTTC. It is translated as CASSTGGYGYTF.

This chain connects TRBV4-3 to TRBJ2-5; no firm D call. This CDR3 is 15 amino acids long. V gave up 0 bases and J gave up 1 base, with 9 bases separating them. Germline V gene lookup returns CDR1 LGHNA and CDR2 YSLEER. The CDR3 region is CASSQDAHTQETQYF. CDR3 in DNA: TGCGCCAGCAGCCAAGATGCACATACCCAAGAGACCCAGTACTTC.

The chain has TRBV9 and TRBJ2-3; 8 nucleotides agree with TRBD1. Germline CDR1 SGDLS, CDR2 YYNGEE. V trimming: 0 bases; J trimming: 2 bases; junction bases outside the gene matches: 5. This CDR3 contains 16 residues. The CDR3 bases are TGTGCCAGCAGCGTAGGACAGGGGAGTACCACAGATACGCAGTATTTT. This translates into CASSVGQGSTTDTQYF.